This T cell receptor (beta chain) was sequenced in a study of blood T cell repertoires in COVID-19. Study-wide background: The study drew acute and convalescent COVID-19 samples from the United States, Italy and Spain.

V dropped 4 bases and J dropped 3; count of bases not matched to a gene: 4. The CDR3 is made up of 15 amino acids. CDR1 is MDHEN and CDR2 is SYDVKM in the germline V gene. The protocol was immunoSEQ multiplex PCR, while the TCRdb copy is restricted to in-frame clones and leaves out a portion. The sample records some 200,000 clones, around 81% being singletons. This clone was picked up one time. Cohort assignment relied on participant-reported clinical history. The sequence was obtained from a woman in her forties with acute COVID-19. V is TRBV28 and J is TRBJ2-3; 10 bases fit TRBD1. Sequencing was carried out using PBMCs or T cells enriched from blood (not recorded which). Here the CDR3 reads CASSSTGGPTDTQYF. For the CDR3, the DNA is TGTGCCAGCAGTTCGACAGGGGGCCCTACAGATACGCAGTATTTT.